This T cell receptor (beta chain) comes out of a study of technical replicates of blood from a handful of donors. Libraries were prepared by immunoSEQ multiplex PCR; TCRdb keeps only in-frame clonotypes and omits some of them. Of about 75,000 clones detected, around 97% appear once; the ten largest clones hold almost 0.3%. The CDR3 consists of 14 residues. Germline CDR1 reads MNHNY; CDR2 reads SVGAGI (reference sequence). The ends lost 2 bases at V and 0 bases at J; junction bases unmatched: 1. The TCR comes from a human donor in good health. Sequenced sample: T cells isolated from PBMCs. The rearrangement joins TRBV6-6 to TRBJ2-7; 7 bases agree with TRBD1. The DNA for the CDR3 is TGTGCCAGCAGTTACCGGGACAGCTCCTACGAGCAGTACTTC. Translation gives CASSYRDSSYEQYF.